Shown below are 14 T cell receptor beta chains from a single sample sequenced in a study of molecular identifiers for immune sequencing clone quantification. TCRdb ran MiXCR on the PCR reads and lists one entry per CDR3 protein. Counted here are fewer than 25,000 distinct CDR3 sequences, 15% to 20% occurring once; the ten biggest clones make up 0.99%. Sequencing was performed on naive CD8+ T cells from blood, with Jurkat cell RNA spiked in. The subset was: FACS-sorted CD8+CD4-CCR7+CD45RA+ naive T cells. The receptors were gathered from a human donor in good health. Some libraries in this study had Jurkat cell RNA spiked in.

This clonotype was found many times. The chain employs TRBV7-9 and TRBJ1-1, with D uncertain. Germline-derived CDR1 and CDR2 are SEHNR and FQNEAQ (reference sequence). V shed 1 base and J shed 3 bases, with 6 bases lying between them. The length of the CDR3 is 13 residues. CDR3 in amino acids: CASSLEEDTEAFF. CDR3 nucleotide sequence: TGTGCCAGCAGCTTAGAAGAGGACACTGAAGCTTTCTTT.

This clonotype has at least ten counts. The chain employs TRBV3-1 and TRBJ2-3; D is perhaps TRBD2 (5 bases). There are 15 residues in the CDR3. CDR1 and CDR2 from the germline V gene are LGHDT and YNNKEL (reference sequence). Trimming removed 0 bases from V and 5 bases from J, with 12 bases in between. Here the CDR3 reads CASSQDWLAGDTQYF. CDR3 in DNA: TGTGCCAGCAGCCAAGACTGGCTAGCAGGAGATACGCAGTATTTT.

This clonotype was recorded many times. The chain combines TRBV5-4 with TRBJ2-6; D not resolved. The germline CDR1 and CDR2 sequences are SGHNT and YYREEE (reference sequence). The V end was cut by 1 base, the J end by 1 base, with 9 bases between. The CDR3 is 16 residues long. In DNA, the CDR3 is TGTGCCAGCAGCTTGTTGTACGGTTCTGGGGCCAACGTCCTGACTTTC. Encoded protein: CASSLLYGSGANVLTF.

This clonotype was recorded at least ten times. CDR3 sequence reads: CASSLVGVVGSYNEQFF. The CDR3 region has the DNA TGTGCCAGCAGCTTAGTAGGGGTCGTGGGCAGCTACAATGAGCAGTTCTTC. The V call is TRBV7-2, the J call TRBJ2-1, with D possibly matching TRBD1 (5 bases). The CDR3 totals 17 residues. V was clipped by 1 base and J by 3 bases, with 16 bases between them. CDR1 and CDR2 (germline): SGHTA, FQGNSA.

About this clonotype itself: With a much larger clone just one base away, this may be a read error. The chain couples TRBV6-2 or TRBV6-3 to TRBJ1-1, with D possibly matching TRBD1 (6 bases). V lost 7 bases and J 3 bases, leaving 18 bases between the germline ends. The CDR3 runs 15 residues. Per germline, CDR1 MNHEY and CDR2 SVGEGT. CDR3 amino acids: CASTLLGDMYTEAFF. The CDR3 DNA follows: TGTGCCAGCACCCTCCTAGGGGACATGTACACTGAAGCTTTCTTT.

In the case of this clonotype: This may be a read error: a much more frequent sequence differs by one nucleotide. The chain links TRBV20-1 to TRBJ1-4; a weak D match, TRBD1 (5 bases). CDR3 size: 15 residues. Germline-derived CDR1 and CDR2 are DFQATT and SNEGSKA (reference sequence). CDR3 nucleotide sequence: TGCAGTGCTAGGGACATTTCCGCAACTAATGAAAGACTGTTTTTT. Translation gives CSARDISATNERLFF.

This clonotype came up many times. The chain uses TRBV19 and TRBJ2-3, with D uncertain. The CDR3 consists of 14 residues. Deletions cut 6 bases from V and 1 base from J, with 11 bases between. The germline gives CDR1 LNHDA, CDR2 SQIVND (reference sequence). In DNA, the CDR3 is TGTGCCAGTAGGTTGGATGGGGGCACAGATACGCAGTATTTT. As protein: CASRLDGGTDTQYF.

This clonotype has more than one count but fewer than ten. This may come from a read error, since a much larger clone is one base off. The V call is TRBV30, the J call TRBJ2-4; D remains unclear. CDR3 length: 14 amino acids. V was cut by 3 bases and J by 9 bases, with 18 bases left in between. CDR1 and CDR2 (germline): GTSNPN, SVGIG (reference sequence). In DNA form, the CDR3 reads TGTGCCTGGAGCCAGCGCGGAGCAAGGAGCATTCAGTACTTC. Protein sequence: CAWSQRGARSIQYF.

This clonotype has ten or more counts. V and J are TRBV6-5 and TRBJ2-5; D is undetermined. Per the germline V gene, CDR1 is MNHEY and CDR2 is SVGAGI. V shed 3 bases and J shed 0 bases, with 2 bases lying between them. The CDR3 has 12 residues. The CDR3 is CASSYDQETQYF. The DNA of the CDR3 is TGTGCCAGCAGTTATGACCAAGAGACCCAGTACTTC.

The table lists this clonotype with many counts. This chain connects TRBV7-9 to TRBJ2-5; a weak D match, TRBD1 (5 bases). V was pared by 2 bases and J by 5 bases, with 9 bases between. Germline V lookup: CDR1 SEHNR, CDR2 FQNEAQ (reference sequence). CDR3 size: 13 residues. Here the CDR3 DNA reads TGTGCCAGCAGCTTACAGGGCCTGGAGACCCAGTACTTC. This sequence encodes CASSLQGLETQYF.

This clonotype was seen ten or more times. The rearrangement links TRBV27 to TRBJ2-2; 13 bases agree with TRBD2. The V segment lost 1 base and the J segment 7 bases; nucleotides outside the gene matches: 6. Germline-derived CDR1 and CDR2 are MNHEY and SMNVEV (reference sequence). There are 17 residues in the CDR3. The CDR3 coding sequence is TGTGCCAGCAGTTTATTAGGGACTAGCGGGACAAGCGGGGAGCTGTTTTTT. Protein product: CASSLLGTSGTSGELFF.

This clonotype came up a few times. A much larger clone sits a single nucleotide away, making a read error possible. This rearrangement joins TRBV7-6 to TRBJ1-5; perhaps TRBD1 as D (5 bases). The germline CDR1 and CDR2 sequences are SGHVS and FNYEAQ. The CDR3 has 13 residues. The V end was cut by 5 bases, the J end by 11 bases, with 16 bases between. The CDR3 coding sequence is TGTGCCAGCAGCGCGTCCAGGGACCAGTCCCAGCATTTT. Protein product: CASSASRDQSQHF. The full variable domain, its missing parts supplied by reference TRBV7-6 and TRBJ1-5, is GAGVSQSPRYKVTKRGQDVALRCDPISGHVSLYWYRQALGQGPEFLTYFNYEAQQDKSGLPNDRFSAERPEGSISTLTIQRTEQRDSAMYRCASSASRDQSQHFGDGTRLSIL.

The chain employs TRBV5-1 and TRBJ2-3; 11 nucleotides match TRBD1. With V trimmed by 2 bases and J by 3 bases, 2 bases remained unmatched. Germline V CDR1 and CDR2: SGHRS, YFSETQ. This CDR3 contains 15 residues. As DNA, the CDR3 is TGCGCCAGCAGCTTTGGGACAGGGGGGACAGATACGCAGTATTTT. Protein product: CASSFGTGGTDTQYF.

This clonotype was counted at least ten times. The chain has TRBV30 and TRBJ2-7; perhaps TRBD2 as D (6 bases). V was clipped by 8 bases and J by 3 bases, with 26 bases between them. CDR1 and CDR2 (germline): GTSNPN, SVGIG (reference sequence). The CDR3 extends over 16 amino acids. The CDR3 loop is CAGGGIGGGAIYEQYF. In DNA form, the CDR3 reads TGTGCCGGGGGTGGAATTGGCGGAGGGGCGATCTACGAGCAGTACTTC. Drawing the rest from reference TRBV30 and TRBJ2-7, the complete variable domain is SQTIHQWPATLVQPVGSPLSLECTVEGTSNPNLYWYRQAAGRGLQLLFYSVGIGQISSEVPQNLSASRPQDRQFILSSKKLLLSDSGFYLCAGGGIGGGAIYEQYFGPGTRLTVT.